This TCR beta chain was found in a study of shared clonotypes between healthy human individuals. Study at large: Plates per donor: three CD4 naive, three CD4 memory, two CD8 naive, one CD8 memory.

CD45RO-negative, CCR7-selected cells formed the naive CD8 fraction, which excluded terminally differentiated effector memory CD45RA+ cells. 200 to 250 ng DNA, approximately 30,000 T cell genomes, went into each sorted-subset replicate PCR. Assay: immunoSEQ multiplex PCR; the TCRdb copy retains only in-frame clones and omits some. Of about 2 million clones detected, around 96% appear once; the ten largest clones hold about 1.1%. The CDR3 is 18 residues long. The germline gives CDR1 SGDLS, CDR2 YYNGEE. V gave up 4 bases and J gave up 0 bases; unmatched junction bases: 10. This receptor was identified in a young man in good health. The sample taken for sequencing was naive CD8+ T cells sorted from blood. The chain carries TRBV9 and TRBJ2-1; 10 positions match TRBD2. The CDR3 spells CASSRLAGLTPSYNEQFF. In DNA, the CDR3 is TGTGCCAGCAGCAGACTAGCGGGCCTTACACCCTCCTACAATGAGCAGTTCTTC.